Listed below are T cell receptor beta chains from one sample, sequenced in a study of human T cells and chemical hapten exposure. Using its own MiXCR run on the RACE reads, TCRdb lists one record per CDR3 protein. In the table there are 40,000 to 65,000 distinct CDR3 sequences, approximately 10% of which are singletons. The sequencing here drew on whole blood, taken in connection with sensitization to the hapten diphenylcyclopropenone (DPC). These TCRs come from a woman aged 40 to 50 with alopecia areata. Some clones in this sample may be carry-over from other donors' samples. CDR3s include the opening cysteine and the closing phenylalanine or tryptophan. A D gene is named only where the DNA matches it firmly. Clone sizes are given selectively: once, few, many, or a class where the clone is expanded.

size: -; D: -; V: TRBV6-1; J: TRBJ1-2; DNA: TGTGCCAGCCGCCGGGATGCTGGCTACACCTTC; CDR3: CASRRDAGYTF
size: -; D: TRBD2; V: TRBV9; J: TRBJ2-5; DNA: TGTGCCAGCAGCGTTTCGACTAGCGGGAGGGCCGAAGAGACCCAGTACTTC; CDR3: CASSVSTSGRAEETQYF
size: -; D: TRBD1; V: TRBV29-1; J: TRBJ1-1; DNA: TGCAGCGTTGGACAGGGCGGGAACACTGAAGCTTTCTTT; CDR3: CSVGQGGNTEAFF
size: few; D: -; V: TRBV2; J: TRBJ2-7; DNA: TGTGCCAGCAGCAACCAGGGGGGCGAGCAGTACTTC; CDR3: CASSNQGGEQYF
size: -; D: TRBD1; V: TRBV12-3/TRBV12-4; J: TRBJ1-2; DNA: TGTGCCAGCAGTTTTGATAGGGGGCGAAACTATGGCTACACCTTC; CDR3: CASSFDRGRNYGYTF
size: many; D: -; V: TRBV9; J: TRBJ1-5; DNA: TGTGCCAGCAGCGTAGGGCAGGGGCCCCAGCCCCAGCATTTT; CDR3: CASSVGQGPQPQHF
size: many; D: -; V: TRBV5-1; J: TRBJ2-5; DNA: TGCGCCAGCAGCTTTATAACGGAAGAGACCCAGTACTTC; CDR3: CASSFITEETQYF
size: -; D: TRBD1; V: TRBV18; J: TRBJ1-2; DNA: TGTGCCAGCTCACCCCAGGGGGGAGATGGCTACACCTTC; CDR3: CASSPQGGDGYTF
size: many; D: -; V: TRBV7-8; J: TRBJ2-7; DNA: TGTGCCAGCAGCTTAGGGGTTTCCGAGCAGTACTTC; CDR3: CASSLGVSEQYF
size: many; D: TRBD1; V: TRBV27; J: TRBJ1-5; DNA: TGTGCCAGCAGTCGTATCACAGGGGGCATTACTCAGCCCCAGCATTTT; CDR3: CASSRITGGITQPQHF
size: few; D: TRBD1; V: TRBV4-1; J: TRBJ2-7; DNA: TGCGCCAGCAGCTACCTTAACACAGGGGCCAGCGAGCAGTACTTC; CDR3: CASSYLNTGASEQYF
size: few; D: -; V: TRBV6-2/TRBV6-3; J: TRBJ1-1; DNA: TGTGCCTCCCAGGGGCAGATGAACACTGAAGCTTTCTTT; CDR3: CASQGQMNTEAFF
size: -; D: -; V: TRBV7-3; J: TRBJ2-3; DNA: TGTGCCAGCAGCCAGTTCGGGAGTGCCCCAGATACGCAGTATTTT; CDR3: CASSQFGSAPDTQYF
size: many; D: -; V: TRBV7-3; J: TRBJ2-2; DNA: TGTGCCAGCAGCTTAATTGAGGCCAGGGGCGCCGGGGAGCTGTTTTTT; CDR3: CASSLIEARGAGELFF
size: few; D: TRBD1; V: TRBV29-1; J: TRBJ2-1; DNA: TGCAGCTTCAACAGGGGCGACGTCTACAATGAGCAGTTCTTC; CDR3: CSFNRGDVYNEQFF
size: -; D: -; V: TRBV7-8; J: TRBJ2-6; DNA: TGTGCCAGCAGCTTAGTCGGGCCAGGGGTTAATTCTGGGGCCAACGTCCTGACTTTC; CDR3: CASSLVGPGVNSGANVLTF
size: many; D: -; V: TRBV28; J: TRBJ2-7; DNA: TGTGCCAGCAGTTTGGCAAGACTAGTGGGAAACCTTTGGGAGCAGTACTTC; CDR3: CASSLARLVGNLWEQYF
size: many; D: -; V: TRBV3-1; J: TRBJ2-7; DNA: TGTGCCAGCAGCGTAACCCGGGACTCCTACGAGCAGTACTTC; CDR3: CASSVTRDSYEQYF
size: few; D: TRBD2; V: TRBV7-9; J: TRBJ2-3; DNA: TGTGCCAGCAGCTCGATGGCGGGAGGAGCAGATACGCAGTATTTT; CDR3: CASSSMAGGADTQYF
size: -; D: -; V: TRBV9; J: TRBJ1-1; DNA: TGTGCCAGCAGCGTAGATGTGGGGCTAGGTGAAGCTTTCTTT; CDR3: CASSVDVGLGEAFF
size: many; D: -; V: TRBV28; J: TRBJ2-7; DNA: TGTGCCAGCAGCGTAAGCGCCGGGGAGCAGTACTTC; CDR3: CASSVSAGEQYF
size: many; D: TRBD2; V: TRBV20-1; J: TRBJ2-1; DNA: TGCAGTGCTCCTCCGGGGGGAGCGTCCTACAATGAGCAGTTCTTC; CDR3: CSAPPGGASYNEQFF
size: few; D: -; V: TRBV5-4; J: TRBJ1-2; DNA: TGTGCCAGCAGACCCACACCGGACGAGGCAGACACCTTC; CDR3: CASRPTPDEADTF
size: -; D: TRBD1; V: TRBV10-3; J: TRBJ1-6; DNA: TGTGCCATCAGTGAGCTGGGACAGGGAGGTTCACCCCTCCACTTT; CDR3: CAISELGQGGSPLHF
size: -; D: TRBD1; V: TRBV6-2/TRBV6-3; J: TRBJ2-3; DNA: TGTGCCAGCAGTTACCCGGAGGACAGGCTATTTGATGCAGATACGCAGTATTTT; CDR3: CASSYPEDRLFDADTQYF
size: -; D: -; V: TRBV10-2; J: TRBJ2-1; DNA: TGCGCCAGCAGTCTCGGGCAGGGCCCCTACAATGAGCAGTTCTTC; CDR3: CASSLGQGPYNEQFF